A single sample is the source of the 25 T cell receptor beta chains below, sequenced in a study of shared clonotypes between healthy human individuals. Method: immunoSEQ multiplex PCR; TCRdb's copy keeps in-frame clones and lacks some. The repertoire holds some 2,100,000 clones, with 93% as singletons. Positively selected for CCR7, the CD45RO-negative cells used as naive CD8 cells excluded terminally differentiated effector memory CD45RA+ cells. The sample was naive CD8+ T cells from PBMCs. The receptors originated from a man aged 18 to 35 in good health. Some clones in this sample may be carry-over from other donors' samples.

CDR3 in amino acids: CARLPPPGPLGYTF. For the CDR3, the DNA is TGTGCCAGATTACCCCCCCCCGGGCCCCTCGGCTACACCTTC. The V and J genes are TRBV19 and TRBJ1-2, with D hard to call. The CDR3 length is 14 residues. Deletions cut 9 bases from V and 8 bases from J, with 22 bases between. In germline, CDR1 is LNHDA, CDR2 SQIVND (reference sequence).

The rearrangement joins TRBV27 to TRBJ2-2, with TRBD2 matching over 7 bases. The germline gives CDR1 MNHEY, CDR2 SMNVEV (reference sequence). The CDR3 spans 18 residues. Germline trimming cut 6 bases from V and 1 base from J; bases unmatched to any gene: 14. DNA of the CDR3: TGTGCCAGCAGGGCCTCATCCGTAGCGGGCTGGAACACCGGGGAGCTGTTTTTT. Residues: CASRASSVAGWNTGELFF.

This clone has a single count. In DNA form, the CDR3 reads TGTGCCAGCAGCTATCCGGGACAGGGGTACCAAGAGACCCAGTACTTC. Protein: CASSYPGQGYQETQYF. V gene TRBV7-9 combines with J gene TRBJ2-5, with 10 nucleotides matching TRBD1. Germline lookup yields CDR1 SEHNR and CDR2 FQNEAQ (reference sequence). Trimming cost V 4 bases and J 0 bases; bases outside gene matches: 5. CDR3 length: 16 residues.

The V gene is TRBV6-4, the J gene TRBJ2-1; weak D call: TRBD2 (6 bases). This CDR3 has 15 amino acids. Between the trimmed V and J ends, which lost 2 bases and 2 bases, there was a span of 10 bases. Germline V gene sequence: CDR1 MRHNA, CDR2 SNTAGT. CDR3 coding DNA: TGTGCCAGCAGTGACAGGACTACCGCCTACAATGAGCAGTTCTTC. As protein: CASSDRTTAYNEQFF.

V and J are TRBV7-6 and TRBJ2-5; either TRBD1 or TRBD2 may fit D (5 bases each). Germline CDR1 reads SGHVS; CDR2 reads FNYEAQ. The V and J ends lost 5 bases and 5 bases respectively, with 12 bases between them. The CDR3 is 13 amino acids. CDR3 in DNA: TGTGCCAGCAGCGCCCACAGGAGGGAGACCCAGTACTTC. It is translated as CASSAHRRETQYF.

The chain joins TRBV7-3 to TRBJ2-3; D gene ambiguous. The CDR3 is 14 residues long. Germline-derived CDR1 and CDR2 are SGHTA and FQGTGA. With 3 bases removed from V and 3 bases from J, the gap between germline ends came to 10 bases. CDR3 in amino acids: CASSFAGATDTQYF. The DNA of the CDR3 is TGTGCCAGCAGCTTCGCCGGAGCGACAGATACGCAGTATTTT. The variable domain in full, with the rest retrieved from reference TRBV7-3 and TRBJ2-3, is GAGVSQTPSNKVTEKGKYVELRCDPISGHTALYWYRQSLGQGPEFLIYFQGTGAADDSGLPNDRFFAVRPEGSVSTLKIQRTERGDSAVYLCASSFAGATDTQYFGPGTRLTVL.

This CDR3 is CASSASSGRSYEQYF. The CDR3 region has the DNA TGTGCCAGCAGTGCCTCTAGCGGCCGCTCCTACGAGCAGTACTTC. V usage is TRBV27 and J usage is TRBJ2-7, with 7 bases identical to TRBD2. CDR1 is MNHEY and CDR2 is SMNVEV in the germline V gene (reference sequence). The CDR3 totals 15 residues. V gave up 5 bases and J gave up 0 bases; unmatched junction bases: 7.

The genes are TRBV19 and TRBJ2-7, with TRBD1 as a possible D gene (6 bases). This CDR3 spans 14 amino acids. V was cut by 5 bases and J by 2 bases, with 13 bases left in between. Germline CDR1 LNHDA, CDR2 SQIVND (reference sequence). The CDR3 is CASSERDRTYEQYF. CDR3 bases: TGTGCCAGTAGTGAGAGAGACAGGACCTACGAGCAGTACTTC. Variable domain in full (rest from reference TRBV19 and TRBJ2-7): DGGITQSPKYLFRKEGQNVTLSCEQNLNHDAMYWYRQDPGQGLRLIYYSQIVNDFQKGDIAEGYSVSREKKESFPLTVTSAQKNPTAFYLCASSERDRTYEQYFGPGTRLTVT.

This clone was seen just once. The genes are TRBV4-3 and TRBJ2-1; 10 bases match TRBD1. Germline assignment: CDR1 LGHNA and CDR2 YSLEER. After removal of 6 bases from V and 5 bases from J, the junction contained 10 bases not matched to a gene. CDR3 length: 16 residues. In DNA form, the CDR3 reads TGCGCCAGCAGTCCCGGGACAGGGGTTATTAACAATGAGCAGTTCTTC. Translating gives CASSPGTGVINNEQFF.

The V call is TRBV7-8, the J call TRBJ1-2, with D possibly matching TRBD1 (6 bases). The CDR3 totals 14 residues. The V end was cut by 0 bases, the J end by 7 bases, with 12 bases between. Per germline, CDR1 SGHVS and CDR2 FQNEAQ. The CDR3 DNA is TGTGCCAGCAGCTTAGCTCCAGGGGCCATTGGCTACACCTTC. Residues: CASSLAPGAIGYTF.

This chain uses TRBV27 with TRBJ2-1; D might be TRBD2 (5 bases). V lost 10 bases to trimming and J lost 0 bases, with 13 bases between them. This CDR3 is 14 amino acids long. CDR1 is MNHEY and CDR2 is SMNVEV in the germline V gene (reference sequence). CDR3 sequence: CATGLPSSYNEQFF. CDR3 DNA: TGTGCCACCGGACTGCCGAGCTCCTACAATGAGCAGTTCTTC.

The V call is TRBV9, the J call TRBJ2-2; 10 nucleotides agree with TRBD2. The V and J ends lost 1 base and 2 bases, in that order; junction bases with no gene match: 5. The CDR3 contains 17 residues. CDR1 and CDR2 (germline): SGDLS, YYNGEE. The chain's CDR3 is CASSVPSGSANTGELFF. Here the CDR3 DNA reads TGTGCCAGCAGCGTACCTAGCGGGAGCGCAAACACCGGGGAGCTGTTTTTT.

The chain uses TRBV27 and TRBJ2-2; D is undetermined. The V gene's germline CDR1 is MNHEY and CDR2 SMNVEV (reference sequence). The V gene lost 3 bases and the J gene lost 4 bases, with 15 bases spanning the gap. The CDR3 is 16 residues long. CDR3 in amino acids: CASSLVRVKGTGELFF. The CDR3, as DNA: TGTGCCAGCAGTTTGGTAAGGGTGAAGGGCACCGGGGAGCTGTTTTTT.

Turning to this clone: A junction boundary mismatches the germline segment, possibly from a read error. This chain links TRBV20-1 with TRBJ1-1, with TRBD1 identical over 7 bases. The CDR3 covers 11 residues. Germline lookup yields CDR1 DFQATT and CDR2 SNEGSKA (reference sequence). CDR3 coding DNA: TGCAGTGCCAGAGACAGGGCTGAAGCTTTCTTT. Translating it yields CSARDRAEAFF.

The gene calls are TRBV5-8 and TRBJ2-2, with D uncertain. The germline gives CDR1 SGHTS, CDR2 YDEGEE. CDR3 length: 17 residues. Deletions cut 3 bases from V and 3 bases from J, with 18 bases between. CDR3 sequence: CASSSPAELSDTGELFF. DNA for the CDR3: TGTGCCAGCAGCTCCCCGGCGGAGTTGAGTGACACCGGGGAGCTGTTTTTT.

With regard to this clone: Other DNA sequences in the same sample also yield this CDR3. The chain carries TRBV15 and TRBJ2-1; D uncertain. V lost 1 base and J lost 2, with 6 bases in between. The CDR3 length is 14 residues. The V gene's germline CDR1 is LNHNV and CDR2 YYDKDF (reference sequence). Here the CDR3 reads CATSRAGAYNEQFF. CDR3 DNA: TGTGCCACCAGCAGAGCTGGGGCCTACAATGAGCAGTTCTTC. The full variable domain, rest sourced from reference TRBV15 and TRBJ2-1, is DAMVIQNPRYQVTQFGKPVTLSCSQTLNHNVMYWYQQKSSQAPKLLFHYYDKDFNNEADTPDNFQSRRPNTSFCFLDIRSPGLGDTAMYLCATSRAGAYNEQFFGPGTRLTVL.

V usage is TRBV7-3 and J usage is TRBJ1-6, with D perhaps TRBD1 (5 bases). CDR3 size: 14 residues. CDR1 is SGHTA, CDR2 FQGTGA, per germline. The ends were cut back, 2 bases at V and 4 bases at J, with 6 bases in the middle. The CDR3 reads CASSLAGYNSPLHF. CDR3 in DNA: TGTGCCAGCAGCTTAGCAGGGTATAATTCACCCCTCCACTTT.

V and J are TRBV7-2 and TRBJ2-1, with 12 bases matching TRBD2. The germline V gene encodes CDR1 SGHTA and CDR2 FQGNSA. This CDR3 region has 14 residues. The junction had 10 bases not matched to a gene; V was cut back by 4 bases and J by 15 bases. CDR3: CASSSGLAGRAPFF. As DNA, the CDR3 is TGTGCCAGCAGCTCGGGACTAGCGGGCCGGGCGCCGTTCTTC.

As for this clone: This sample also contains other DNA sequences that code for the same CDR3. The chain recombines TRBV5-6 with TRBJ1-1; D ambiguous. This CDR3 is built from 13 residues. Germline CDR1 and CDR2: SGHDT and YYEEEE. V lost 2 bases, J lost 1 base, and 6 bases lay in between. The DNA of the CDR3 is TGTGCCAGCAGCTTCGGAGGGAACACTGAAGCTTTCTTT. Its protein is CASSFGGNTEAFF.

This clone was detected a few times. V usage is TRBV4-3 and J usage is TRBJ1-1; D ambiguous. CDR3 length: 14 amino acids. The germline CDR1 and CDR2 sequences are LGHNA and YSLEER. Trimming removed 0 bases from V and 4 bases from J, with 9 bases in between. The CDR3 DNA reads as TGCGCCAGCAGCCAAGAAACAAAGGGCACTGAAGCTTTCTTT. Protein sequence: CASSQETKGTEAFF.

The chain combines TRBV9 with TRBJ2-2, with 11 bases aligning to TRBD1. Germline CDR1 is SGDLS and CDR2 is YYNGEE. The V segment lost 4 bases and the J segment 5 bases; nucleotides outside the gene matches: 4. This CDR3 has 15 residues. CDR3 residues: CASSRTGGGTGELFF. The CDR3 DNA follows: TGTGCCAGCAGCAGGACAGGGGGCGGGACCGGGGAGCTGTTTTTT.

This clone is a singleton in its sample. The CDR3 is CASKWAGELFF. DNA of the CDR3: TGCGCCAGCAAATGGGCCGGGGAGCTGTTTTTT. The gene calls are TRBV10-2 and TRBJ2-2; no clear D. Germline V CDR1 and CDR2: WSHSY, SAAADI. V was trimmed by 7 bases and J by 6 bases, leaving 6 bases between them. The CDR3 totals 11 residues.

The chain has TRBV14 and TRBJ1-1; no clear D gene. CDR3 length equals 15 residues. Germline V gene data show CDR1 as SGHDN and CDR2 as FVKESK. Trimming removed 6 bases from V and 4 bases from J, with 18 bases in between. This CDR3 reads CASRPPIRIITEAFF. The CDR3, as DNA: TGTGCCAGCAGGCCCCCTATAAGAATCATCACTGAAGCTTTCTTT. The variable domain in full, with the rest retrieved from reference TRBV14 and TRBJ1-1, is EAGVTQFPSHSVIEKGQTVTLRCDPISGHDNLYWYRRVMGKEIKFLLHFVKESKQDESGMPNNRFLAERTGGTYSTLKVQPAELEDSGVYFCASRPPIRIITEAFFGQGTRLTVV.

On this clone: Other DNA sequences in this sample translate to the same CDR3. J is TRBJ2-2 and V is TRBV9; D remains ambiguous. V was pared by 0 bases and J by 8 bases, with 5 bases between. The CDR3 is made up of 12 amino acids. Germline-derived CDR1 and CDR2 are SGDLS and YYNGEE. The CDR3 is CASSVGPGELFF. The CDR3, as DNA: TGTGCCAGCAGCGTAGGTCCGGGGGAGCTGTTTTTT.

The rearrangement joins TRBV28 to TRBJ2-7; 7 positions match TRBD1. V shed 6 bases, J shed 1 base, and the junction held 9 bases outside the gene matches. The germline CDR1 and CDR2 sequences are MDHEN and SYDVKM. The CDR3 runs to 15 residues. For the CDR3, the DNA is TGTGCCAGCAGAGAAACAGGGGAATCGTCCTACGAGCAGTACTTC. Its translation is CASRETGESSYEQYF.